These 3 T cell receptor beta chains share one sample of origin, sequenced in a study of CD4 T cells in relation to SARS-CoV-2 and coronaviruses. No antigens are known for them. Unexposed donor CD4+ T cells date from about 2011-2019, before the COVID-19 pandemic. Isolation of CD4+ T cells took place after approximately 11 days in culture. Clones were read by immunoSEQ multiplex PCR, and TCRdb kept only the in-frame ones, dropping some. The sample has 20,000 to 25,000 clones; over 60% are singletons. Sequenced input: CD4+ T cells from PBMCs, cultured in vitro. All receptors derive from a human donor in good health.

This clone was seen just once. The chain recombines TRBV5-1 with TRBJ1-2, with no clear D. V lost 4 bases to trimming and J lost 0 bases, with 10 bases between them. Germline lookup yields CDR1 SGHRS and CDR2 YFSETQ. This CDR3 is 14 amino acids long. CDR3 nucleotide sequence: TGCGCCAGCAGCCCGGGCGAAACTAACTATGGCTACACCTTC. Translating it yields CASSPGETNYGYTF.

The V and J genes are TRBV5-1 and TRBJ2-3; D is unclear. CDR3 length: 12 residues. The V end was cut by 1 base, the J end by 2 bases, with 2 bases between. Germline V gene sequence: CDR1 SGHRS, CDR2 YFSETQ. The CDR3 sequence is CASSLTTDTQYF. The CDR3 nucleotides read TGCGCCAGCAGCTTGACCACAGATACGCAGTATTTT.

This rearrangement joins TRBV7-8 to TRBJ1-1; 7 bases line up with TRBD1. This CDR3 contains 15 residues. Germline-derived CDR1 and CDR2 are SGHVS and FQNEAQ. J lost 0 bases, V lost 4 bases, and 5 bases had no gene match. CDR3 amino acids: CASSYDRDMNTEAFF. The CDR3 DNA sequence: TGTGCCAGCAGCTACGACAGGGACATGAACACTGAAGCTTTCTTT.